Listed here is a single T cell receptor (beta chain). The antigen is undetermined. The CDR3 spans 14 residues. V shed 0 bases and J 7 bases; nucleotides not matched to a gene: 5. CDR1 and CDR2 from the germline V gene are SGHDT and YYEEEE. The sample originates from a study of cytomegalovirus exposure and HLA in healthy donors. Amplification used 60 Vbeta primers and 13 Jbeta primers. Using immunoSEQ multiplex PCR, the repertoire was profiled, and TCRdb retains in-frame clones only, with some absent. The sample contains 100,000 to 150,000 clones, approximately 75% of which appear only once. Overall study findings and caveats: There were some public TCRs occurring in many donors, but most TCR sequences were rare. It was reported that the classifier diagnosed cytomegalovirus status with high specificity and sensitivity in both the original and validation cohorts. The study listed under 200 cytomegalovirus-associated TCR beta chains.

This chain links TRBV5-6 with TRBJ1-2; 8 nucleotides line up with TRBD1. The sample was PBMCs. The sequence was collected from a man aged 25 to 40 in good health and CMV-seronegative. The CDR3 DNA reads as TGTGCCAGCAGCTTGGAGGACAGGGCGGGTGGCTACACCTTC. It is translated as CASSLEDRAGGYTF. Together with reference TRBV5-6 and TRBJ1-2, the CDR3 gives the full variable domain: DAGVTQSPTHLIKTRGQQVTLRCSPKSGHDTVSWYQQALGQGPQFIFQYYEEEERQRGNFPDRFSGHQFPNYSSELNVNALLLGDSALYLCASSLEDRAGGYTFGSGTRLTVV.